The present T cell receptor (beta chain) was sequenced within a study of blood T cell repertoires in COVID-19. Sequenced by immunoSEQ multiplex PCR; TCRdb stores in-frame clones only, minus some. The sample contains roughly 130,000 clones, 70% to 85% of which appear only once. CDR3 length: 9 amino acids. V was shortened by 8 bases and J by 5 bases, with 3 bases between the two germline ends. The germline V gene has CDR1 MNHEY and CDR2 SVGAGI. The specimen was peripheral blood. The receptor's source is an older woman with acute or convalescent COVID-19. The chain combines TRBV6-5 with TRBJ2-5; D unresolved. The CDR3 DNA is TGTGCCAGCGGCGAGACCCAGTACTTC. Translation gives CASGETQYF.